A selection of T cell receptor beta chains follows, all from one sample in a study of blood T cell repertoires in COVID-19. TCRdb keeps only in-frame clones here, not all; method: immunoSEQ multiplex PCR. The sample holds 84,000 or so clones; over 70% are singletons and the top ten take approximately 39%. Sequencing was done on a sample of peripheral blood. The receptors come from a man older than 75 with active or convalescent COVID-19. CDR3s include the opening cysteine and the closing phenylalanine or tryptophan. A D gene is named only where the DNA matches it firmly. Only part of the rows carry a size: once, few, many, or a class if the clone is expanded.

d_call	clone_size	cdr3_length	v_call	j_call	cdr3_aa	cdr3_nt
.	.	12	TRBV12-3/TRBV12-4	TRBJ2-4	CASRGAQNIQYF	TGTGCCAGCAGGGGGGCCCAAAACATTCAGTACTTC
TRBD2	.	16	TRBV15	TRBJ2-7	CATSRDIYGTSYEQYF	TGTGCCACCAGCAGAGATATATACGGGACTAGCTACGAGCAGTACTTC
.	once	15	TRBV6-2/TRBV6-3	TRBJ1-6	CASSYGQPAYSPLHF	TGTGCCAGCAGTTATGGACAGCCAGCTTATTCACCCCTCCACTTT
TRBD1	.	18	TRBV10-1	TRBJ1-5	CASSGSPGQLYSNQPQHF	TGCGCCAGCAGTGGATCGCCGGGACAGCTATATAGCAATCAGCCCCAGCATTTT
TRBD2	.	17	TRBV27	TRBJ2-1	CASSLRLAGMAYNEQFF	TGTGCCAGCAGTCTGAGACTAGCGGGAATGGCCTACAATGAGCAGTTCTTC
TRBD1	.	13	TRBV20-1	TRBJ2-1	CSASWDRVHEQFF	TGCAGTGCTAGTTGGGACAGGGTCCATGAGCAGTTCTTC
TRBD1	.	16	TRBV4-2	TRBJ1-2	CASSQAGGDRGNGYTF	TGTGCCAGCAGCCAAGCCGGCGGGGACAGGGGAAATGGCTACACCTTC
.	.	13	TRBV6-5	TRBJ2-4	CASTTAGADIQYF	TGTGCCAGCACCACGGCAGGGGCGGACATTCAGTACTTC
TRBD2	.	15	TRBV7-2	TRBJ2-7	CASSSTSGRSYEQYF	TGTGCCAGCAGCTCAACTAGCGGGCGTTCCTACGAGCAGTACTTC
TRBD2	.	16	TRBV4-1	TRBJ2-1	CASSQESLAVYNEQFF	TGCGCCAGCAGCCAAGAGAGTCTAGCGGTTTACAATGAGCAGTTCTTC
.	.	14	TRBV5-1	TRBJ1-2	CASSFQGSPNGYTF	TGCGCCAGCAGCTTCCAGGGGAGCCCAAATGGCTACACCTTC
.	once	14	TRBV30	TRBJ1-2	CAWSSAVAVYGYTF	TGTGCCTGGAGCTCGGCAGTAGCCGTCTATGGCTACACCTTC
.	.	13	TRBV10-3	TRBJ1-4	CAISEWQGEKLFF	TGTGCCATCAGTGAGTGGCAGGGCGAAAAACTGTTTTTT
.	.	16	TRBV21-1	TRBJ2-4	CASSKRTGVAKNIQYF	TGTGCCAGCAGCAAAAGGACAGGGGTAGCCAAAAACATTCAGTACTTC
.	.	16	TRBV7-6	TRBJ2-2	CASSAIPPENTGELFF	TGTGCCAGCAGCGCAATCCCCCCAGAAAACACCGGGGAGCTGTTTTTT
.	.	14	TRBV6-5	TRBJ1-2	CASTTGPGGYGYTF	TGTGCCAGCACTACCGGCCCCGGGGGCTATGGCTACACCTTC
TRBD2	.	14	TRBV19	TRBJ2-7	CASRQLAGGAEQYF	TGTGCCAGTAGACAACTAGCGGGGGGCGCCGAGCAGTACTTC
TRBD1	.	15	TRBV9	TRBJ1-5	CASSVGGTGDQPQHF	TGTGCCAGCAGCGTAGGGGGGACAGGGGATCAGCCCCAGCATTTT
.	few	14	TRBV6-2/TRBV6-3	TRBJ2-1	CASSQPPEDNEQFF	TGTGCCAGCAGTCAACCCCCAGAGGACAATGAGCAGTTCTTC
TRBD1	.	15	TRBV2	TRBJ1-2	CASSWPGTGNYGYTF	TGTGCCAGCAGTTGGCCCGGGACAGGGAACTATGGCTACACCTTC
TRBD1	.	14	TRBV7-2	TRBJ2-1	CASSLRDRDDEQFF	TGTGCCAGCAGCTTAAGGGACAGGGACGATGAGCAGTTCTTC
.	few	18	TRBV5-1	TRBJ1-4	CASPTPKGRLRTNEKLFF	TGCGCCAGCCCGACCCCAAAGGGGAGGTTAAGAACTAATGAAAAACTGTTTTTT
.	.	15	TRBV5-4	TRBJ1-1	CASSFVRGENTEAFF	TGTGCCAGCAGCTTTGTGCGGGGGGAGAACACTGAAGCTTTCTTT
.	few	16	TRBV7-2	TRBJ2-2	CASSLAGFANTGELFF	TGTGCCAGCAGCTTAGCGGGCTTCGCGAACACCGGGGAGCTGTTTTTT
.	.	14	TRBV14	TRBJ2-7	CASSQFGGFYEQYF	TGTGCCAGCAGCCAATTCGGGGGTTTTTACGAGCAGTACTTC
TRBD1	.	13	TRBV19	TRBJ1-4	CAGMDRDSEKLFF	TGTGCCGGAATGGACAGGGATTCTGAAAAACTGTTTTTT
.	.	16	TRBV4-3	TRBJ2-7	CASSLRAGTRAYEQYF	.
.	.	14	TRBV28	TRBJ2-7	CASSLKGHTYEQYF	TGTGCCAGCAGTTTAAAGGGACACACCTACGAGCAGTACTTC
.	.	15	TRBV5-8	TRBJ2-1	CASSYGSSIEDEQFF	TGTGCCAGCAGCTACGGGTCTAGTATTGAGGATGAGCAGTTCTTC
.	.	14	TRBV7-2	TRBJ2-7	CASSFSAQGNEQYF	TGTGCCAGCAGCTTCTCCGCACAGGGTAACGAGCAGTACTTC
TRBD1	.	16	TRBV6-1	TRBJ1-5	CASGKETTGANQPQHF	TGTGCCAGCGGTAAAGAAACCACAGGGGCCAATCAGCCCCAGCATTTT
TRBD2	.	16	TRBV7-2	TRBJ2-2	CASSPTSGANTGELFF	TGTGCCAGCAGCCCGACTAGCGGGGCGAACACCGGGGAGCTGTTTTTT
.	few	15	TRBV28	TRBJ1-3	CASRTQGYSGNTIYF	TGTGCCAGCAGAACACAGGGATACTCTGGAAACACCATATATTTT
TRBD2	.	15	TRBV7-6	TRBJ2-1	CASSLGSGGGNEQFF	TGTGCCAGCAGCTTAGGTTCGGGAGGAGGCAATGAGCAGTTCTTC
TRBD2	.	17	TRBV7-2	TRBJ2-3	CASSPRRREGRTDTQYF	TGTGCCAGCAGCCCGAGACGGCGGGAGGGCCGGACAGATACGCAGTATTTT
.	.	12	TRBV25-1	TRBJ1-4	CASTRANEKLFF	TGTGCCAGCACCCGCGCTAATGAAAAACTGTTTTTT
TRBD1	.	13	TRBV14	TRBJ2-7	CASSRDRGFEQYF	TGTGCCAGCAGCCGGGACAGGGGCTTCGAGCAGTACTTC
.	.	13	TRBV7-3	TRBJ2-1	CASSLLGRHEQFF	TGTGCCAGCAGCCTACTAGGCCGGCATGAGCAGTTCTTC
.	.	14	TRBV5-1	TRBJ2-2	CASSLNPGAGELFF	TGCGCCAGCAGCTTGAACCCGGGGGCCGGGGAGCTGTTTTTT
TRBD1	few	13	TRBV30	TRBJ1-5	CAWTGQGNQPQHF	TGTGCCTGGACGGGACAGGGCAATCAGCCCCAGCATTTT
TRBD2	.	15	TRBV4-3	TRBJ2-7	CASSLLSGRSYEQYF	TGCGCCAGCAGCCTCTTAAGCGGGAGATCCTACGAGCAGTACTTC
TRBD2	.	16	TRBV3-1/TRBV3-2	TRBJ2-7	CASSPHSGSVAYEQYF	TGTGCCAGCAGCCCGCATAGCGGGAGTGTCGCCTACGAGCAGTACTTC
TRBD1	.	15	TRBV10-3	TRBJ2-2	CAIRGGQGDTGELFF	TGTGCCATCAGGGGGGGACAGGGAGACACCGGGGAGCTGTTTTTT
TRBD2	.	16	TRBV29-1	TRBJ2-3	CSVGILAGEYTDTQYF	TGCAGCGTTGGGATCCTAGCGGGGGAATACACAGATACGCAGTATTTT
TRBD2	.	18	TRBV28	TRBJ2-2	CASRSRGLAGGPRVELFF	TGTGCCAGCAGATCGAGGGGCCTAGCGGGAGGCCCTCGAGTGGAGCTGTTTTTT
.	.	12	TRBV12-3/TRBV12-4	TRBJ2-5	CASTLESGTQYF	TGTGCCAGCACCCTAGAATCGGGGACCCAGTACTTC
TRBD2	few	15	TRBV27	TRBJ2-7	CASSSTGLATGEQYF	TGTGCCAGCAGCTCGACAGGACTAGCGACGGGAGAGCAGTACTTC
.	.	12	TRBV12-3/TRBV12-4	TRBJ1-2	CASSLEIYGYTF	TGTGCCAGCAGCCTGGAGATCTATGGCTACACCTTC
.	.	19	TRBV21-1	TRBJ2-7	CASSIDRDRGPEMTYEQYF	TGTGCCAGCAGCATCGATCGTGACAGGGGACCCGAAATGACCTACGAGCAGTACTTC
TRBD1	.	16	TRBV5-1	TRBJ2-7	CASSLGDRPGGYEQYF	TGCGCCAGCAGCTTGGGGGACAGGCCCGGGGGCTACGAGCAGTACTTC
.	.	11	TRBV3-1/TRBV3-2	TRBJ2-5	CASSQVQAQYF	TGTGCCAGCAGCCAAGTGCAGGCCCAGTACTTC
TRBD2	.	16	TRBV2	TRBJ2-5	CASSESGGRAGETQYF	TGTGCCAGCAGTGAAAGCGGCGGGAGGGCCGGAGAGACCCAGTACTTC
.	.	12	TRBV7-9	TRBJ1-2	CASSLGEYGYTF	TGTGCCAGCAGCTTAGGAGAGTATGGCTACACCTTC
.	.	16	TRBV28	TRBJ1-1	CASSPRAVWISGEAFF	TGTGCCAGCAGCCCTCGGGCAGTATGGATTTCAGGGGAAGCTTTCTTT
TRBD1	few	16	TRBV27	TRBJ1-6	CASSFGTGGYNSPLHF	TGTGCCAGCAGTTTCGGGACAGGGGGATATAATTCACCCCTCCACTTT
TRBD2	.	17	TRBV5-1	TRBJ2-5	CASSPGLAGAGQETQYF	TGCGCCAGCAGCCCGGGACTAGCGGGAGCGGGGCAAGAGACCCAGTACTTC
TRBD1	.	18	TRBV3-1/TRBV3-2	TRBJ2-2	CASSQATGGASRTGELFF	TGTGCCAGCAGCCAAGCCACAGGGGGCGCCTCCCGAACCGGGGAGCTGTTTTTT